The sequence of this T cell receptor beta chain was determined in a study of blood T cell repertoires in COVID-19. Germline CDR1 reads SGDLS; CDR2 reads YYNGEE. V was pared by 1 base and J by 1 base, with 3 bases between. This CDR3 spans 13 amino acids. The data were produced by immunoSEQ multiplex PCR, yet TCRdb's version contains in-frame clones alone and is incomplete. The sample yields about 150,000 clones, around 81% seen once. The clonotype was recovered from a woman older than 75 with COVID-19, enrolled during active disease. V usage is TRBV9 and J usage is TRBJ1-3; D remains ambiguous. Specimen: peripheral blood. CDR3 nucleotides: TGTGCCAGCAGCGTACGGTCTGGAAACACCATATATTTT. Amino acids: CASSVRSGNTIYF.